This T cell receptor beta chain was observed in a study of CXCR3-negative and CXCR3-positive naive CD8 T cells. General study results and limits: Higher TRB CDR3 hydrophobicity marked CXCR3-positive naive cells relative to CXCR3-negative naive cells. Both naive subsets showed comparably high diversity, and memory CD8+ cells showed much lower diversity.

UMI-labeled TRB cDNA libraries were prepared by 5' RACE. TCRdb reprocessed the 5' RACE reads and keeps a single row for each CDR3 protein, giving no DNA. The sample holds some 130,000 distinct CDR3 sequences. The naive CD8+ gate required CD45RO-CCR7+CD27+CD95- phenotype. Points on this clonotype: Its antigen is still unknown.

CDR1 and CDR2 (germline): SGHTA, FQGTGA. This CDR3 spans 14 amino acids. V gene TRBV7-3 combines with J gene TRBJ2-5; TCRdb outputs TRBD2, but without DNA this stays unchecked. What was sequenced was naive CXCR3+ CD8+ T cells from blood. Subset defined: CD45RO-CCR7+CD27+CD95- naive CD8+ T cells expressing CXCR3 (TNR3+). The sequence was obtained from a human donor in good health. Some clones in this sample may be carry-over from other donors' samples. CDR3 region: CASSTGLAGETQYF.